The clone carrying this T cell receptor beta chain turned up a few times. The antigen is not known. The germline V gene encodes CDR1 MDHEN and CDR2 SYDVKM. The CDR3 contains 13 residues. Trimming removed 6 bases from V and 2 bases from J, with 11 bases in between. This sample was taken from a study of T-cell memory formation after mild COVID-19. Study-level findings and limits: Nothing showed for sure that second-wave clones peaking on day 37 were SARS-CoV-2 specific. Mainly in CM and EM were contracting CD4+ clones; CD8+ were in EMRA. Memory sampled before infection contained some responding clones, suggesting cross-reactive memory joined.

Sample barcodes and UMIs were carried by the TCR alpha and TCR beta cDNA libraries that 5'RACE generated with constant-segment primers. MiXCR, applied by TCRdb to the 5' RACE reads, yields one record per CDR3 protein. The table has some 300,000 distinct CDR3 sequences, about 20% seen once. The TCR comes from a young man who had mild COVID-19 (a few samples of this study predate the infection). Cell type and time point are not known. J is TRBJ2-7 and V is TRBV28; unclear D gene. Source material: PBMCs or a T cell subset sorted from them (not recorded which). CDR3 bases: TGTGCCAGCAGCCTGGGCTCCGCCTACGAGCAGTACGTC. Its protein product is CASSLGSAYEQYV.